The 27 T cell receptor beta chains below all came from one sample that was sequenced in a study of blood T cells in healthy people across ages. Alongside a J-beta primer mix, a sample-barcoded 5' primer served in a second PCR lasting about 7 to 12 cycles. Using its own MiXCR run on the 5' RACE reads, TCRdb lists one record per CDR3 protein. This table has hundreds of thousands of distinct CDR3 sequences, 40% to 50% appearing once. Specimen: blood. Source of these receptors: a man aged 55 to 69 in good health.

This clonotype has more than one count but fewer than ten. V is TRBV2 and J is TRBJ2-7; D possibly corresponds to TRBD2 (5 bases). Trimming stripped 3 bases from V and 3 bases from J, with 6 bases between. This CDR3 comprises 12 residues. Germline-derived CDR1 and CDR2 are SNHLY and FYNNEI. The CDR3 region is CASSDGDYEQYF. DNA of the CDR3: TGTGCCAGCAGTGACGGGGACTACGAGCAGTACTTC.

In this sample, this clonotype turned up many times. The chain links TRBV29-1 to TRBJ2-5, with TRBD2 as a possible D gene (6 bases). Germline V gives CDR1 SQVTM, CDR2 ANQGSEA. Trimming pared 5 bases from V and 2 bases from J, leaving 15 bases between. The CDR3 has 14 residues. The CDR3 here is CSVPKVGGQETQYF. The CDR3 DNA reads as TGCAGCGTTCCTAAGGTGGGAGGACAAGAGACCCAGTACTTC.

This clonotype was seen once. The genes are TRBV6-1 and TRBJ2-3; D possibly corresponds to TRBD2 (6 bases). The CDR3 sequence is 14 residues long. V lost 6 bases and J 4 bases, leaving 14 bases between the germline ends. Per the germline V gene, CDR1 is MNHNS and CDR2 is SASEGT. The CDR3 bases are TGTGCCAGCAGCTTAGAGGGAGGTCCAGATACGCAGTATTTT. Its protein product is CASSLEGGPDTQYF.

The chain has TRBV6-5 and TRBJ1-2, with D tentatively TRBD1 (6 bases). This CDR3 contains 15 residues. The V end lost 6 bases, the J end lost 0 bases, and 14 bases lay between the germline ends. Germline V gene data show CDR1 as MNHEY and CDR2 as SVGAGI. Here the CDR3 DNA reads TGTGCCAGCAGGAAACCGGGACAACCTAACTATGGCTACACCTTC. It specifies CASRKPGQPNYGYTF.

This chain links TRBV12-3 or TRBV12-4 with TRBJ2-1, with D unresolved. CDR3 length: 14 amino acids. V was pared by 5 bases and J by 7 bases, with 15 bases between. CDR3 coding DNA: TGTGCCAGCAGTCTAGGACCCCCGCGGAATGAGCAGTTCTTC. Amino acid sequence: CASSLGPPRNEQFF.

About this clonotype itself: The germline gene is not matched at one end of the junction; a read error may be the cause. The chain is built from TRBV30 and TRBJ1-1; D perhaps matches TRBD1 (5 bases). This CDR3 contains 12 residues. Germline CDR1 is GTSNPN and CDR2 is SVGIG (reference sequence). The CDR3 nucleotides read TGTGCCGGGAGCACGGGACCGAATCGGGCTTTCTTT. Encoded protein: CAGSTGPNRAFF.

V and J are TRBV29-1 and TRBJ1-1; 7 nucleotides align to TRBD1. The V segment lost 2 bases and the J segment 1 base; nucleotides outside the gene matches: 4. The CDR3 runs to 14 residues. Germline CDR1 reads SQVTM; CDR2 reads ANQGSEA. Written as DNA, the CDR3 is TGCAGCGTTGAACTACGGACAGGGAACACTGAAGCTTTCTTT. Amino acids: CSVELRTGNTEAFF. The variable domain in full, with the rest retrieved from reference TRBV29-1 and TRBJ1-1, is SAVISQKPSRDICQRGTSLTIQCQVDSQVTMMFWYRQQPGQSLTLIATANQGSEATYESGFVIDKFPISRPNLTFSTLTVSNMSPEDSSIYLCSVELRTGNTEAFFGQGTRLTVV.

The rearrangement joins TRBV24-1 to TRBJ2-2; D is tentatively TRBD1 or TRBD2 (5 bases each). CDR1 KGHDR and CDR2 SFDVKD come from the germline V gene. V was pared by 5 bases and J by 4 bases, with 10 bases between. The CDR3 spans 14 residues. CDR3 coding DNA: TGTGCCACCAGTGTTGGGGGAAGCACCGGGGAGCTGTTTTTT. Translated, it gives CATSVGGSTGELFF.

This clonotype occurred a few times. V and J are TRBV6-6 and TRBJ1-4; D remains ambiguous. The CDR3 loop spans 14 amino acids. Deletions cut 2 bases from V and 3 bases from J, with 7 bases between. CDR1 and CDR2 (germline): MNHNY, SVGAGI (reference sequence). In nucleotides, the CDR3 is TGTGCCAGCAGTTACGGAATAGCTAATGAAAAACTGTTTTTT. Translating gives CASSYGIANEKLFF.

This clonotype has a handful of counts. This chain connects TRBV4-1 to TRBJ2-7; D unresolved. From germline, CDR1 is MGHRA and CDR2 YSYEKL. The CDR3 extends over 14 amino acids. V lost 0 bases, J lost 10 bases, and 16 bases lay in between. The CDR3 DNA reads TGCGCCAGCAGCCAAGATTTGGGCCGCTCGAAACAGTACTTC. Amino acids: CASSQDLGRSKQYF.

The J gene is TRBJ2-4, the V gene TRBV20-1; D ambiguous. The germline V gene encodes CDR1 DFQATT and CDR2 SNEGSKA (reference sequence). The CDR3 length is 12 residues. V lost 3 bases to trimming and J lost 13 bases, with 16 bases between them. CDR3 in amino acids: CSASGQPCEQYF. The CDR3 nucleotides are TGCAGTGCTAGTGGTCAGCCCTGTGAGCAGTACTTC.

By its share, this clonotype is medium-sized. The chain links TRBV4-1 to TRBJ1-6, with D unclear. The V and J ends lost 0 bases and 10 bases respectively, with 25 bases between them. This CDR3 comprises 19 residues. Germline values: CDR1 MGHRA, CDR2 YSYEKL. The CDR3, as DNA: TGCGCCAGCAGCCAAGATTTCAACTTGGCGGGAGCCGCTGACTCACCCCTCCACTTT. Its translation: CASSQDFNLAGAADSPLHF.

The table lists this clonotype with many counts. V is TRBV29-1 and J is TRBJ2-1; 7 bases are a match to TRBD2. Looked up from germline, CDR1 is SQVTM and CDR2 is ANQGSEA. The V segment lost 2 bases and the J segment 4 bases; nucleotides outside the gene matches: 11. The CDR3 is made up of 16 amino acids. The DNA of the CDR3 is TGCAGCGTTGAACCCCGGAGGACTAGGCATTACAATGAGCAGTTCTTC. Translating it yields CSVEPRRTRHYNEQFF.

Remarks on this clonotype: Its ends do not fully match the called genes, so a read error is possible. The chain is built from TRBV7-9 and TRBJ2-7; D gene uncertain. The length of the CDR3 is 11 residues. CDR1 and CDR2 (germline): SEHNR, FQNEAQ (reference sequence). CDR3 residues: CAGSQIYEQYF. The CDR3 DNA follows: TGTGCCGGCAGTCAAATATACGAGCAGTACTTC. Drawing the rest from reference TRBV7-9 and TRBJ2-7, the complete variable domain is DTGVSQNPRHKITKRGQNVTFRCDPISEHNRLYWYRQTLGQGPEFLTYFQNEAQLEKSRLLSDRFSAERPKGSFSTLEIQRTEQGDSAMYLCAGSQIYEQYFGPGTRLTVT.

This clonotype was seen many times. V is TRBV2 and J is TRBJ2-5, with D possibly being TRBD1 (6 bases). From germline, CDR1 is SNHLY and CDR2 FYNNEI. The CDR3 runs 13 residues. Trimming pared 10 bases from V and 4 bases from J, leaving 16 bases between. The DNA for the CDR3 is TGTGCCACCGGTCCCCAAGGGGGAGAGACCCAGTACTTC. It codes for CATGPQGGETQYF.

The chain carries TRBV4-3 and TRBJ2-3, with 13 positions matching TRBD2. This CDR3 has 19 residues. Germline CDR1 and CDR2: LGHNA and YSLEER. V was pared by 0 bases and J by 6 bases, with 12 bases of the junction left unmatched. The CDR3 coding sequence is TGCGCCAGCAGCCAAGACGAGGTTTGGTCGGGACTAGCGGGGGATACGCAGTATTTT. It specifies CASSQDEVWSGLAGDTQYF.

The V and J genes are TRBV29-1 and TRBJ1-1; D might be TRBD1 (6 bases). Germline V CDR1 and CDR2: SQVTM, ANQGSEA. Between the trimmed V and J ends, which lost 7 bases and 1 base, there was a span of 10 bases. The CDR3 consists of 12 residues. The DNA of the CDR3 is TGCAGCGCACGGACAGCGAACACTGAAGCTTTCTTT. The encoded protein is CSARTANTEAFF.

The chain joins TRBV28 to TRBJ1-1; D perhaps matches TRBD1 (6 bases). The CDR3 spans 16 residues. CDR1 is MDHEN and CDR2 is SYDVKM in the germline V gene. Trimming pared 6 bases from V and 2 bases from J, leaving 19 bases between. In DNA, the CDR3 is TGTGCCAGCAGCCACTCCCGGCGAGGGGGTAACACTGAAGCTTTCTTT. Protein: CASSHSRRGGNTEAFF.

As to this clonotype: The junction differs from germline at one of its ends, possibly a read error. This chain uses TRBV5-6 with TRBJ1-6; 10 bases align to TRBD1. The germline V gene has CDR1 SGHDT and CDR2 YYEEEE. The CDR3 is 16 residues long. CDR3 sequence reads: CASSLAGGQGVGSLHF. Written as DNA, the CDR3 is TGTGCCAGCAGTTTGGCCGGTGGACAGGGGGTAGGTTCCCTCCACTTT.

The CDR3 is CSVLDTEAFF. The CDR3 nucleotides read TGCAGCGTTTTAGATACTGAAGCTTTCTTT. The chain recombines TRBV29-1 with TRBJ1-1; no clear D gene. The V end lost 5 bases, the J end lost 5 bases, and 6 bases lay between the germline ends. The CDR3 has 10 amino acids. Germline V gene data show CDR1 as SQVTM and CDR2 as ANQGSEA.

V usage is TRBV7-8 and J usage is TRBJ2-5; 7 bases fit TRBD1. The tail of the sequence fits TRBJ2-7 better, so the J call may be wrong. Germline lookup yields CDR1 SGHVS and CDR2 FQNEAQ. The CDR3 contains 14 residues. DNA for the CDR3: TGTGCCAGCAGCTTAGACAGGCCAGGGGGCGAGCAGTACTTC. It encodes CASSLDRPGGEQYF.

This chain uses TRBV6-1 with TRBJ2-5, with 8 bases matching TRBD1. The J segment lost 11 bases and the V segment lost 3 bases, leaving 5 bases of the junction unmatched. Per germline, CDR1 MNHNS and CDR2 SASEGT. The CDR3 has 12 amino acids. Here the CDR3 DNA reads TGTGCCAGCAGTGAGTCCCGGGACAGGCAGTACTTC. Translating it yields CASSESRDRQYF.

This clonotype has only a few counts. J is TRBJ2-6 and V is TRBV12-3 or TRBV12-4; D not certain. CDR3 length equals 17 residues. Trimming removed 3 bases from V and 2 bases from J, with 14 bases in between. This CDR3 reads CASSFGFPVAGANVLTF. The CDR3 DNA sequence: TGTGCCAGCAGTTTTGGTTTCCCGGTGGCTGGGGCCAACGTCCTGACTTTC.

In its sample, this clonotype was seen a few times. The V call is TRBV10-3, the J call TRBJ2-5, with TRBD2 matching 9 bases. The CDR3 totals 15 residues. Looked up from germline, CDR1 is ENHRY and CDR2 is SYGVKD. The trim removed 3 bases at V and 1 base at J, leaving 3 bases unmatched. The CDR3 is CAISDGGGGQETQYF. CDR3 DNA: TGTGCCATCAGTGATGGCGGGGGGGGCCAAGAGACCCAGTACTTC.

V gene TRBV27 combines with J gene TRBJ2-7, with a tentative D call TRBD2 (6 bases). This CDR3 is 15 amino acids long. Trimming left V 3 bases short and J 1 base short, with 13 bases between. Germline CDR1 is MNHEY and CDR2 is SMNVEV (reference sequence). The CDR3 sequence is CASSFGGFGSYEQYF. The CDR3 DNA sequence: TGTGCCAGCAGTTTTGGGGGGTTTGGTTCCTACGAGCAGTACTTC.

The DNA of the CDR3 is TGCAGTGCTAGGGCAATACAGGGGGCGCGGATTCAGAATGGCTACACCTTC. Amino acids: CSARAIQGARIQNGYTF. This chain joins TRBV20-1 and TRBJ1-2; 9 bases map to TRBD1. Trimming at V came to 3 bases and at J to 6 bases, leaving 17 bases not matched to a gene. The length of the CDR3 is 17 residues. Looked up from germline, CDR1 is DFQATT and CDR2 is SNEGSKA (reference sequence).

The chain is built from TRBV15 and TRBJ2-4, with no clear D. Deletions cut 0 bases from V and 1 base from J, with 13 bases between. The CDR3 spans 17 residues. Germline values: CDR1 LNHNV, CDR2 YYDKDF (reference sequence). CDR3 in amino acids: CATSRDRPPSAKNIQYF. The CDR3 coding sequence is TGTGCCACCAGCAGAGATCGCCCCCCATCCGCCAAAAACATTCAGTACTTC.